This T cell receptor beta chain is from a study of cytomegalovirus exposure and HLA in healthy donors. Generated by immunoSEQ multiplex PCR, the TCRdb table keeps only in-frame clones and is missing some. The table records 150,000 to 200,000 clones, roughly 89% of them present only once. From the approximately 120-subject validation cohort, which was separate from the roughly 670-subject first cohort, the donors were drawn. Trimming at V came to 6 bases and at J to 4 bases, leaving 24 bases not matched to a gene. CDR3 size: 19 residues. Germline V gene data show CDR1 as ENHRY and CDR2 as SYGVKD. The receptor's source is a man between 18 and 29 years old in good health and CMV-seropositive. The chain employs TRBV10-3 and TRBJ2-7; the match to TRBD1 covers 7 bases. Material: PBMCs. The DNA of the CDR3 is TGTGCCATCAGAAGGGACAGTCTTAACTATGGGTCTGACGGTTACGAGCAGTACTTC. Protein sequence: CAIRRDSLNYGSDGYEQYF.